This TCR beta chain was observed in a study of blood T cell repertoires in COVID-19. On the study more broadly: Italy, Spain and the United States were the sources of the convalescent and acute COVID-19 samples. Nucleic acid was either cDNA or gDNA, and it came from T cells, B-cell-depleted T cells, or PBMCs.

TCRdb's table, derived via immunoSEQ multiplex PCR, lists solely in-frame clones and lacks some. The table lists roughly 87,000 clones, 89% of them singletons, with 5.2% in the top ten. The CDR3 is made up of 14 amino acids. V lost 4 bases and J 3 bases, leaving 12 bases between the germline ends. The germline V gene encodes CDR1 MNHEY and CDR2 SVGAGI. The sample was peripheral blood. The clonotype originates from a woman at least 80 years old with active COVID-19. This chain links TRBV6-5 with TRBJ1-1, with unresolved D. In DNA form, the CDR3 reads TGTGCCAGCAGTTCCTTGGGCGCCGACACTGAAGCTTTCTTT. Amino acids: CASSSLGADTEAFF.